Each of the 19 T cell receptor beta chains below was sequenced from the same sample in a study of CD8 T cells in ankylosing spondylitis. TCRdb passed the 5' RACE reads through MiXCR, listing each CDR3 protein once. Altogether 200,000 to 300,000 distinct CDR3 sequences are present, approximately 9% being singletons, with the ten largest covering about 6.5%. Specimen: blood, either unsorted or a sorted T cell fraction (not recorded which). All receptors come from a male donor with ankylosing spondylitis or in good health (not recorded which).

This clonotype was counted ten times or more. V and J are TRBV20-1 and TRBJ1-6, with 9 positions matching TRBD1. CDR1 is DFQATT, CDR2 SNEGSKA, per germline (reference sequence). Trimming at V came to 6 bases and at J to 9 bases, leaving 12 bases not matched to a gene. The CDR3 consists of 15 residues. As DNA, the CDR3 is TGCAGTGCCCCCCTAACGGGACAGGGAGTTTCACCCCTCCACTTT. Protein product: CSAPLTGQGVSPLHF.

This chain uses TRBV6-2 or TRBV6-3 with TRBJ2-3; D is uncertain. CDR1 is MNHEY and CDR2 is SVGEGT in the germline V gene. CDR3 length equals 15 residues. The V end lost 5 bases, the J end lost 0 bases, and 12 bases lay between the germline ends. The CDR3 sequence is CASSPVGLSTDTQYF. The DNA for the CDR3 is TGTGCCAGCAGTCCCGTGGGGTTGAGCACAGATACGCAGTATTTT.

This clonotype showed up many times. V usage is TRBV5-1 and J usage is TRBJ1-1; D possibly corresponds to TRBD1 (6 bases). The germline gives CDR1 SGHRS, CDR2 YFSETQ. The CDR3 totals 13 residues. Trimming left V 4 bases short and J 4 bases short, with 11 bases between. The CDR3 DNA reads as TGCGCCAGCAGCCCAAAGGGGGGCACTGAAGCTTTCTTT. Translated, it gives CASSPKGGTEAFF. Looking up the rest from reference TRBV5-1 and TRBJ1-1 gives the full variable domain: KAGVTQTPRYLIKTRGQQVTLSCSPISGHRSVSWYQQTPGQGLQFLFEYFSETQRNKGNFPGRFSGRQFSNSRSEMNVSTLELGDSALYLCASSPKGGTEAFFGQGTRLTVV.

This clonotype has at least ten counts. CDR3 sequence reads: CAISEGGTLQETQYF. CDR3 DNA sequence: TGTGCCATCAGTGAGGGGGGGACACTCCAAGAGACCCAGTACTTC. The rearrangement uses TRBV10-3 and TRBJ2-5, with D perhaps given as TRBD1 or TRBD2 (6 bases each). Per germline, CDR1 ENHRY and CDR2 SYGVKD. V gave up 2 bases and J gave up 1 base, with 11 bases separating them. The CDR3 contains 15 residues.

With regard to this clonotype: No conserved phenylalanine or tryptophan ends this CDR3, so it is likely a read error. This chain joins TRBV11-2 and TRBJ1-1, with D uncertain. The CDR3 extends over 11 amino acids. V was clipped by 8 bases and J by 5 bases, with 9 bases between them. Germline V gives CDR1 SGHAT, CDR2 FQNNGV. Written as DNA, the CDR3 is TGTGCCAGCTCCTACGGGACTGAAGCTTTCCTT. Translation: CASSYGTEAFL.

This clonotype was recorded many times. The V call is TRBV4-3, the J call TRBJ2-5; D perhaps matches TRBD2 (5 bases). Germline V CDR1 and CDR2: LGHNA, YSLEER. V gave up 0 bases and J gave up 3 bases, with 11 bases separating them. The CDR3 has 15 amino acids. The CDR3 loop is CASSQDRNGEETQYF. The CDR3 nucleotides are TGCGCCAGCAGCCAAGATCGTAACGGGGAAGAGACCCAGTACTTC.

The chain couples TRBV7-2 to TRBJ1-5; no firm D call. With 0 bases removed from V and 3 bases from J, the gap between germline ends came to 6 bases. Germline CDR1 and CDR2: SGHTA and FQGNSA. This CDR3 contains 14 residues. In nucleotides, the CDR3 is TGTGCCAGCAGCTTAGCCTGGAACAATCAGCCCCAGCATTTT. As protein: CASSLAWNNQPQHF.

The gene calls are TRBV12-3 or TRBV12-4 and TRBJ2-7; D tentatively reads TRBD1 or TRBD2 (5 bases each). Trimming removed 4 bases from V and 7 bases from J, with 14 bases in between. CDR3 length: 13 residues. The CDR3: CASSWTFEGEQYF. In nucleotides, the CDR3 is TGTGCCAGCAGTTGGACATTCGAGGGAGAGCAGTACTTC.

The chain uses TRBV20-1 and TRBJ2-5; 7 bases fit TRBD1. The CDR3 is 13 residues long. V lost 5 bases to trimming and J lost 5 bases; unmatched junction nucleotides: 8. The germline V gene encodes CDR1 DFQATT and CDR2 SNEGSKA (reference sequence). The CDR3 reads CSAYHRGGETQYF. The DNA of the CDR3 is TGCAGTGCTTACCACAGGGGCGGCGAGACCCAGTACTTC.

This clonotype was counted many times. The chain is built from TRBV29-1 and TRBJ1-5, with 9 bases fitting TRBD1. Germline V gene sequence: CDR1 SQVTM, CDR2 ANQGSEA. This CDR3 spans 13 amino acids. J was trimmed by 7 bases and V by 4 bases; bases with no gene match: 5. DNA for the CDR3: TGCAGCGTTGGGACAGGGGCGAACCAGCCCCAGCATTTT. Translated: CSVGTGANQPQHF.

There are many counts of this clonotype. The chain joins TRBV12-3 or TRBV12-4 to TRBJ1-4; D is undetermined. Trimming took 3 bases from V and 10 from J, leaving 9 bases between them. The CDR3 has 12 residues. As DNA, the CDR3 is TGTGCCAGCAGTTTTCAGTCCGGAAAACTGTTTTTT. This gives the protein CASSFQSGKLFF.

The table lists this clonotype with many counts. V is TRBV5-1 and J is TRBJ1-4; D is uncertain. V lost 4 bases to trimming and J lost 3 bases, with 16 bases between them. CDR3 length: 16 amino acids. CDR1 is SGHRS and CDR2 is YFSETQ in the germline V gene. This CDR3 reads CASSLAPPGANEKLFF. Here the CDR3 DNA reads TGCGCCAGCAGCCTGGCCCCTCCCGGGGCTAATGAAAAACTGTTTTTT.

At least ten counts were recorded for this clonotype. The chain carries TRBV5-1 and TRBJ2-3; D is perhaps TRBD2 (6 bases). CDR1 SGHRS and CDR2 YFSETQ come from the germline V gene. The ends were cut back, 2 bases at V and 1 base at J, with 26 bases in the middle. This CDR3 is 20 amino acids long. CDR3 coding DNA: TGCGCCAGCAGCTTAAGAGGAGGAAGCGGGCTGGCCCCCGGCACAGATACGCAGTATTTT. Translating it yields CASSLRGGSGLAPGTDTQYF.

On this clonotype itself: This could be a read error, since a much larger clone is one nucleotide away. The CDR3 loop is CSARGDRGHVEHNEQFF. In nucleotides, the CDR3 is TGCAGTGCTAGGGGGGACAGGGGCCATGTTGAACACAATGAGCAGTTCTTC. The V gene is TRBV20-1, the J gene TRBJ2-1; 10 nucleotides align to TRBD1. This CDR3 is 17 amino acids long. V was clipped by 3 bases and J by 5 bases; unmatched bases: 13. The germline V gene encodes CDR1 DFQATT and CDR2 SNEGSKA (reference sequence).

The chain carries TRBV20-1 and TRBJ1-1; 7 bases agree with TRBD1. CDR1 is DFQATT, CDR2 SNEGSKA, per germline (reference sequence). The CDR3 length is 14 residues. V shed 2 bases, J shed 1 base, and the junction held 4 bases outside the gene matches. As DNA, the CDR3 is TGCAGTGCTAGAACAGGGGCAGCGAACACTGAAGCTTTCTTT. Translation gives CSARTGAANTEAFF.

This clonotype was detected ten times or more. The chain employs TRBV5-1 and TRBJ2-2; TRBD2 agrees at 11 bases. The length of the CDR3 is 18 residues. J was trimmed by 5 bases and V by 1 base; bases with no gene match: 10. The V gene's germline CDR1 is SGHRS and CDR2 YFSETQ. CDR3: CASSLLGLAEARTGELFF. CDR3 coding DNA: TGCGCCAGCAGCTTGTTGGGACTAGCGGAAGCGAGGACCGGGGAGCTGTTTTTT.

Note on this clonotype: A much larger clone is a single base away; this may be a read error. J is TRBJ1-6 and V is TRBV7-9; possibly TRBD1 for D (6 bases). Germline V gives CDR1 SEHNR, CDR2 FQNEAQ (reference sequence). The CDR3 extends over 14 amino acids. CDR3 DNA sequence: TGTGCCAGCAGCCCAGGGGATTATAATTCAGCCCTCCACTTT. This sequence encodes CASSPGDYNSALHF.

This clonotype came up many times. The genes are TRBV7-2 and TRBJ2-3; 9 bases agree with TRBD1. The germline V gene encodes CDR1 SGHTA and CDR2 FQGNSA. The CDR3 consists of 15 residues. After removal of 5 bases from V and 3 bases from J, the junction contained 6 bases not matched to a gene. CDR3 in DNA: TGTGCCAGCAGCCCTGGGACAGGGAGGACAGATACGCAGTATTTT. Translated: CASSPGTGRTDTQYF. Full variable domain (remainder filled in from reference TRBV7-2 and TRBJ2-3): GAGVSQSPSNKVTEKGKDVELRCDPISGHTALYWYRQSLGQGLEFLIYFQGNSAPDKSGLPSDRFSAERTGGSVSTLTIQRTQQEDSAVYLCASSPGTGRTDTQYFGPGTRLTVL.

The sample holds many counts of this clonotype. This chain connects TRBV7-2 to TRBJ2-1, with D perhaps matching TRBD1 or TRBD2 (6 bases each). The CDR3 spans 14 residues. V was trimmed by 0 bases and J by 7 bases, leaving 10 bases between them. Germline values: CDR1 SGHTA, CDR2 FQGNSA. CDR3 amino acids: CASSLATGRNEQFF. The CDR3, as DNA: TGTGCCAGCAGCTTAGCCACAGGGAGGAATGAGCAGTTCTTC.